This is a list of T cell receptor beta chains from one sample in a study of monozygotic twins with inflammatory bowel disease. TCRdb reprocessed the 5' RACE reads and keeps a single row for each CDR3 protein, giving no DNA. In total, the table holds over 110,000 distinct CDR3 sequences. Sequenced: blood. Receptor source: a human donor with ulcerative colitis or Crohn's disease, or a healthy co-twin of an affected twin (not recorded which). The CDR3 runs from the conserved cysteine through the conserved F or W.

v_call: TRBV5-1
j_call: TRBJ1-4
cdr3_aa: CASSLPTGAATNEKLFF

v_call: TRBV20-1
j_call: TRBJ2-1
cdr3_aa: CSARDLGRAYTYNEQFF

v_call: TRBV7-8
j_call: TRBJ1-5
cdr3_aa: CAIGEGQGLDQPQHF

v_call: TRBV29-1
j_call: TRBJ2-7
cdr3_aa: CSVESPGRGGHYEQYF

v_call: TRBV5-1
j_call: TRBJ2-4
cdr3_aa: CASSLDPPLSKNIQYF

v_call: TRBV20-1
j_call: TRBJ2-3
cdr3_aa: CSARRNQGSADTQYF

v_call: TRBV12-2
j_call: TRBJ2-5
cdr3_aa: CASRLASGGGGETQYF

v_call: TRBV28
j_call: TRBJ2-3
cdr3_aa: CASSPPAGPMDTDTQYF

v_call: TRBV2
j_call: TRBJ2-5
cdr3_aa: CASSEEVSEETQYF

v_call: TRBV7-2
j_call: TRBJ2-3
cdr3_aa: CASSRVQTDTQYF

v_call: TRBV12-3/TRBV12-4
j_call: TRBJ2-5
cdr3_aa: CASSSTRNLFETQYF

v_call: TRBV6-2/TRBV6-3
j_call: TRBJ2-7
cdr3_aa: CASSSGTSLTYEQYF

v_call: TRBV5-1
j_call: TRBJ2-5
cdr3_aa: CASSLTSGPSVQYF

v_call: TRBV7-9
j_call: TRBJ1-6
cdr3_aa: CASSLEPTSASPLHF

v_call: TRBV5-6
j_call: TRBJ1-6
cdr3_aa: CASSGSRGGGSPLHF

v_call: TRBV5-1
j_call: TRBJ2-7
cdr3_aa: CASSLDTSSYEQYF

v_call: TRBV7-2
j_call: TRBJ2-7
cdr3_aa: CASSFKAGGSYEQYF

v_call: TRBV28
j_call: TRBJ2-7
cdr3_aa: CASNTGQGPYEQYF

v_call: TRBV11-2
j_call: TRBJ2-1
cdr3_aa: CASSLELGGPYNEQFF

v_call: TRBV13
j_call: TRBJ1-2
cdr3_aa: CASSLGRGRGNYGYTF

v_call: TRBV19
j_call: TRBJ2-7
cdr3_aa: CASSISSRRQVYPYEQYF

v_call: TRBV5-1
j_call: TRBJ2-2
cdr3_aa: CASSRRTNTGELFF

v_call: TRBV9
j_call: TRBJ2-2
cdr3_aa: CASSFWDREFHGELFF

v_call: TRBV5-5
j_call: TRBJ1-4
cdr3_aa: CASSLGQGFNEKLFF

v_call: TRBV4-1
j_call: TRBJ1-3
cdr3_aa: CASSQRGTIQAGSGNTIYF

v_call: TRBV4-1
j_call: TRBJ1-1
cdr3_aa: CASSQTGATNTEAFF

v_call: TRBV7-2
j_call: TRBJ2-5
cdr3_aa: CASSLVQSQETQYF

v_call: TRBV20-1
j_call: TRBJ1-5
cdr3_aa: CSATWRGGSNQPQHF

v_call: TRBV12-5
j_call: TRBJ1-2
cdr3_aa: CASGLQESNYGYTF

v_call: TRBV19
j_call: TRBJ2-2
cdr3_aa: CASTIGVPNTGELFF

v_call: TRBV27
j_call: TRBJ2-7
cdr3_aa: CASSKGLAGIYEQYF

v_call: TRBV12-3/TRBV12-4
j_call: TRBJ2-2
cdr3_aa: CASSKGGTGELFF

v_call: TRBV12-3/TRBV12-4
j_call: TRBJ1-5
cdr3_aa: CASSLVSYTVSNQPQHF

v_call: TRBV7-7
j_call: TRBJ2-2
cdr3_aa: CASSMTVANTGELFF

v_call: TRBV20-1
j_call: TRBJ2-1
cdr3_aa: CSAPTHGSSYNEQFF

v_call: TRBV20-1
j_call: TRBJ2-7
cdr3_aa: CSARGGRNLANSYEQYF

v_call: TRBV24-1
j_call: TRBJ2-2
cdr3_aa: CATSDLQGRGGTGELFF

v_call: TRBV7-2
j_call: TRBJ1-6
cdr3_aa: CASSLDAQSSLHF

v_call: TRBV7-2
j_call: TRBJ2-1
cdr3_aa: CASSPGPNNEQFF

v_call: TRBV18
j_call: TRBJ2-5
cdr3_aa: CASSPDQIETQYF

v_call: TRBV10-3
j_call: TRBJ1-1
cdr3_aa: CAISVLGQKAFF

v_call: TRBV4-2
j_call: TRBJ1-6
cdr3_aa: CASSQPTGTWGSPLHF

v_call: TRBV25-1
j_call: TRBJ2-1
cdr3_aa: CATKLSGGANEQFF

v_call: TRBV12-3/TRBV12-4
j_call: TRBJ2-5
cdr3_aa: CASSERSLEETQYF

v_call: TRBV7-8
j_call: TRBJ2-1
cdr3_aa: CASSLGPRSYNEQFF

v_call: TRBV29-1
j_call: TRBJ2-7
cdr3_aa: CSVRDGAIYEQYF

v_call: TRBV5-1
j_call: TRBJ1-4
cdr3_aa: CASSLDGRLTGGPEKLFF

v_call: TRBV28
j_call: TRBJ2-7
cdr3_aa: CASSYGVYEQYF

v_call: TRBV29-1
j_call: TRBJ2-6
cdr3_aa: CSVEGTAHSGANVLTF

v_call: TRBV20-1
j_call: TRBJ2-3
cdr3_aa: CSARGPGRTDTQYF